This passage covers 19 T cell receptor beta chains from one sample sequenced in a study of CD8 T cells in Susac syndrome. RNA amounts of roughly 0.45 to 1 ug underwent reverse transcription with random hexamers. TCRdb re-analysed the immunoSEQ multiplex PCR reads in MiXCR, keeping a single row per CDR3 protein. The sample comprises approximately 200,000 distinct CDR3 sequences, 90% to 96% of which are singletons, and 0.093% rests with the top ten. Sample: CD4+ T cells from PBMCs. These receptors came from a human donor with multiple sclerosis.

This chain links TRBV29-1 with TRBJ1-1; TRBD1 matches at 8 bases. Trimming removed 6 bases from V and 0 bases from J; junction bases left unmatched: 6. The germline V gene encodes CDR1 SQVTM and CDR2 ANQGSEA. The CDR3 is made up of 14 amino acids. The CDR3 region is CSVAGGQMNTEAFF. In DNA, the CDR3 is TGCAGCGTCGCAGGGGGCCAAATGAACACTGAAGCTTTCTTT.

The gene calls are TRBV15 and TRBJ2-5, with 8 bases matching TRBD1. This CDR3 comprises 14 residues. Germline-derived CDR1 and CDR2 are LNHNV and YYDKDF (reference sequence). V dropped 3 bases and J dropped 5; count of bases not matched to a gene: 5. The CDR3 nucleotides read TGTGCCACCAGCAGGGACAGGGCGTTTGAGACCCAGTACTTC. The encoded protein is CATSRDRAFETQYF.

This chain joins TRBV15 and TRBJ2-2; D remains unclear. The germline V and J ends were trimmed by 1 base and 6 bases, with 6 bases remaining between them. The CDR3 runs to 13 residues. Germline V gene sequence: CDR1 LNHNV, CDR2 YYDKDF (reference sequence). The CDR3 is CATSRGGAGELFF. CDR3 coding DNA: TGTGCCACCAGCAGAGGCGGAGCCGGGGAGCTGTTTTTT.

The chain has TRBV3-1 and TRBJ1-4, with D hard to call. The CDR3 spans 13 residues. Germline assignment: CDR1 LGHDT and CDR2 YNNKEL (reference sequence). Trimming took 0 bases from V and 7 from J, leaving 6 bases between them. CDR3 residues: CASSQDLVEKLFF. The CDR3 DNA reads TGTGCCAGCAGCCAAGATTTGGTTGAAAAACTGTTTTTT.

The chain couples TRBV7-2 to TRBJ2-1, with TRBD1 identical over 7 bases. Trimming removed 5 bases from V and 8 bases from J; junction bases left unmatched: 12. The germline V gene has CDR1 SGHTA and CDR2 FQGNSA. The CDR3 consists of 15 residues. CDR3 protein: CASSRTTGPTHEQFF. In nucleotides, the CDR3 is TGTGCCAGCAGCCGTACGACAGGGCCGACGCATGAGCAGTTCTTC.

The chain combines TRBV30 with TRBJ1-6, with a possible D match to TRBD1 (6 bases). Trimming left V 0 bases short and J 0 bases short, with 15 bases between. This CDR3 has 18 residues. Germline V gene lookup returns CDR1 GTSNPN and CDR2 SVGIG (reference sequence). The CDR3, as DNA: TGTGCCTGGAGTGTACCGGACAGCCGGAGCTCCTATAATTCACCCCTCCACTTT. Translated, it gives CAWSVPDSRSSYNSPLHF.

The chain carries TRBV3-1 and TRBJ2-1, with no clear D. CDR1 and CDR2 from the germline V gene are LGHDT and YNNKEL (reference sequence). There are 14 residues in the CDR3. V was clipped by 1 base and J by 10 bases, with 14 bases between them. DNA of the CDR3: TGTGCCAGCAGCCAAGTCAACTTAACCCCAGAGCAGTTCTTC. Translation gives CASSQVNLTPEQFF.

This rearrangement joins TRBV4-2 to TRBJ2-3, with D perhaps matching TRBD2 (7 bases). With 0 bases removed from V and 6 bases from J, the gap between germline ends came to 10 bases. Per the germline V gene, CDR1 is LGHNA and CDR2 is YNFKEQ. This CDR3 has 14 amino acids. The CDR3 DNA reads TGTGCCAGCAGCCAAGAGGCGGGGGCGGATACGCAGTATTTT. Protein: CASSQEAGADTQYF.

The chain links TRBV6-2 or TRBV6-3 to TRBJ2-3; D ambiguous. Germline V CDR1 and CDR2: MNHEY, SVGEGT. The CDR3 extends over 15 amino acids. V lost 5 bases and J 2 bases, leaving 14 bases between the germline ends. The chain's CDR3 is CASSPNYPSTDTQYF. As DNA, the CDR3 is TGTGCCAGCAGTCCGAACTACCCGTCCACAGATACGCAGTATTTT.

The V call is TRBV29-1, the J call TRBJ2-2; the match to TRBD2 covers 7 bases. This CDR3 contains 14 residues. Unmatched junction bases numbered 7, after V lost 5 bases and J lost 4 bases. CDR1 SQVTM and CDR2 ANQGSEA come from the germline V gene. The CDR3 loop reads CSVSGAAFTGELFF. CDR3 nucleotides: TGCAGCGTTAGCGGGGCTGCGTTCACCGGGGAGCTGTTTTTT.

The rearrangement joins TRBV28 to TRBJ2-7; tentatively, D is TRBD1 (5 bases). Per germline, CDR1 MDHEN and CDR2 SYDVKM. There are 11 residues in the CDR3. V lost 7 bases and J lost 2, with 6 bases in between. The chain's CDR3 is CASTTAYEQYF. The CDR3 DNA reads TGTGCCAGCACGACAGCCTACGAGCAGTACTTC.

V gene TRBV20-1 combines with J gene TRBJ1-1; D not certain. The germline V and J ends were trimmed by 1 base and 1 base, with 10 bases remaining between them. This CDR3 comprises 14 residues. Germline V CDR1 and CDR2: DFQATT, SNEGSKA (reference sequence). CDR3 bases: TGCAGTGCTAGAGCGGTGGAAGCGAACACTGAAGCTTTCTTT. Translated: CSARAVEANTEAFF.

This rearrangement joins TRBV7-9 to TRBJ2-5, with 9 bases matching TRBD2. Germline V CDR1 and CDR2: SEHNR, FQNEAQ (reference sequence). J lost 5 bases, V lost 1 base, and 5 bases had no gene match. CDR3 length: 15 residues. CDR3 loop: CASSLEATSGETQYF. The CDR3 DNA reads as TGTGCCAGCAGCTTAGAGGCGACTAGCGGCGAGACCCAGTACTTC. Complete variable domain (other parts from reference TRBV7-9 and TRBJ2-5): DTGVSQNPRHKITKRGQNVTFRCDPISEHNRLYWYRQTLGQGPEFLTYFQNEAQLEKSRLLSDRFSAERPKGSFSTLEIQRTEQGDSAMYLCASSLEATSGETQYFGPGTRLLVL.

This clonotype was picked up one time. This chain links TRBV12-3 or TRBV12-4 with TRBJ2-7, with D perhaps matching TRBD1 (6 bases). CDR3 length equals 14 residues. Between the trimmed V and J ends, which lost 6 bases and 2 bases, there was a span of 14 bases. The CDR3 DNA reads TGTGCCAGCAGCACCGACAGGACAACCTACGAGCAGTACTTC. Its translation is CASSTDRTTYEQYF.

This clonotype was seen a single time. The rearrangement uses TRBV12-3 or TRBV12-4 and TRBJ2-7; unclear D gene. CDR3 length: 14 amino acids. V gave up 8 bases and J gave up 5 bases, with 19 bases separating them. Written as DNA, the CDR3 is TGTGCCAGCTCCCGGGCAAACGTCCCAAACGAGCAGTACTTC. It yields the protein CASSRANVPNEQYF.

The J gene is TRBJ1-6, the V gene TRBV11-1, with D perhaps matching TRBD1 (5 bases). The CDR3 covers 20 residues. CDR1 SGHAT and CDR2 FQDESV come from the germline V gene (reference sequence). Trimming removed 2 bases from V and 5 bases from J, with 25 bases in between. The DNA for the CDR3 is TGTGCCAGCAGCTTAAGGGCACTGGGACCCGGACGAGGGGATAATTCACCCCTCCACTTT. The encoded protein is CASSLRALGPGRGDNSPLHF.

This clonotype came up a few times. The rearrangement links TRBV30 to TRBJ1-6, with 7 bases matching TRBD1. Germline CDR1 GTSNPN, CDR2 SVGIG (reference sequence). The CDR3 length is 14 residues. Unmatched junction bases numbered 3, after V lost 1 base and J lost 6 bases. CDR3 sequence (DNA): TGTGCCTGGAGTGCTGACAGGGTTAATTCACCCCTCCACTTT. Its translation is CAWSADRVNSPLHF.

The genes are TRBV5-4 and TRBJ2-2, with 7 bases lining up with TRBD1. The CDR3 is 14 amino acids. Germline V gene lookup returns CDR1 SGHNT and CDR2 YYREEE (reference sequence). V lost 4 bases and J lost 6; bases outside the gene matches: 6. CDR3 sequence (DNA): TGTGCCAGCAGCCGGGACAGATACGCCGGGGAGCTGTTTTTT. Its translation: CASSRDRYAGELFF.

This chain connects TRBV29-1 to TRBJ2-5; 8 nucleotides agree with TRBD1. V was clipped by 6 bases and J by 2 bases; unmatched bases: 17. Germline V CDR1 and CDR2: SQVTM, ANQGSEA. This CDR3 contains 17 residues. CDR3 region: CSVSRDRNEGWQETQYF. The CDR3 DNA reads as TGCAGCGTCTCTCGGGACAGGAATGAGGGTTGGCAAGAGACCCAGTACTTC. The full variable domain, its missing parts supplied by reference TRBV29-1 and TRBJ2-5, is SAVISQKPSRDICQRGTSLTIQCQVDSQVTMMFWYRQQPGQSLTLIATANQGSEATYESGFVIDKFPISRPNLTFSTLTVSNMSPEDSSIYLCSVSRDRNEGWQETQYFGPGTRLLVL.